The rows below give T cell receptor beta chains drawn from one sample of a study of cytomegalovirus exposure and HLA in healthy donors. Sequencing was performed with immunoSEQ multiplex PCR; in TCRdb, only in-frame clones are kept and a portion is missing. The repertoire has 90,000 to 100,000 clones, around 79% of them found once; the top ten carry about 5%. Sequencing was performed on PBMCs. The source of these receptors is a woman aged 40 to 50 in good health and CMV-seronegative. The CDR3 runs from the conserved cysteine through the conserved F or W.

>TRBJ1-1|TRBV18
CASSITGERGEAFF
>TRBJ2-2|TRBV25-1
CASSERAHTGELFF
>TRBJ1-4|TRBV4-1
CASSLLTTGPGEKLFF
>TRBJ1-6|TRBV6-5
CASRPTASNSPLHF
>TRBJ2-6|TRBV13
CASSLQGARNVLTF
>TRBJ1-1|TRBV7-9
CASSSQDTHTEAFF
>TRBJ1-5|TRBV6-6
CASTRGTDYSNQPQHF
>TRBJ2-1|TRBV5-1
CASSLVGDQSYNEQFF
>TRBJ2-1|TRBV6-5
CASKRPGRTGGGMFF
>TRBJ2-1|TRBV4-1
CASSLSKDRDYNEQFF
>TRBJ1-5|TRBV4-1
CASSQVYSGSNQPQHF
>TRBJ2-2|TRBV29-1
CSVDLPDRGDGELFF
>TRBJ1-4|TRBV12-5
CASGPGEKLFF
>TRBJ2-3|TRBV9
CASSVAGHSTDTQYF
>TRBJ1-1|TRBV6-1
CASSESGRLDRSSSEAFF
>TRBJ1-6|TRBV9
CASSLGSPAGSPLHF
>TRBJ2-7|TRBV6-5
CASSEAWGDEQYF
>TRBJ1-4|TRBV10-3
CATSGGTNEKLFF
>TRBJ1-4|TRBV5-6
CASSFQGAEKLFF
>TRBJ1-1|TRBV14
CASSQDYGGLNTEAFF
>TRBJ1-1|TRBV6-1
CASSEAPANAEAFF
>TRBJ1-6|TRBV12-5
CASGLVGQGSYNSPLHF
>TRBJ1-5|TRBV19
CASRTPGNEIYPYSNQPQHF
>TRBJ2-1|TRBV4-1
CASSQRQAGTRGEQFF
>TRBJ1-2|TRBV4-3
CASSQGVMGQANYGYTF
>TRBJ2-1|TRBV5-6
CASSSVTENYNEQFF
>TRBJ2-1|TRBV5-1
CASSLLSGGAGNEQFF
>TRBJ2-7|TRBV14
CASSQIFTVYEQYF
>TRBJ2-1|TRBV5-1
CASSLRGLGDNEQFF
>TRBJ1-1|TRBV30
CAWSVNRVNTEAFF
>TRBJ1-1|TRBV25-1
CASSVTGKGPLEAFF
>TRBJ1-3|TRBV4-1
CASSLDGGEGNTIYF
>TRBJ2-7|TRBV28
CASSITGGPYEQYF
>TRBJ1-2|TRBV2
CASRDTSNYGYTF
>TRBJ1-5|TRBV6-1
CASSALGVSNQPQHF
>TRBJ1-2|TRBV19
CASSILPASGYTF
>TRBJ1-4|TRBV2
CASRDRAATNEKLFF
>TRBJ2-7|TRBV29-1
CSVRPGQGGWEQYF
>TRBJ1-1|TRBV5-6
CASSSWSQGTSEAFF
>TRBJ1-4|TRBV18
CASSPDPRGNEKLFF
>TRBJ2-3|TRBV7-9
CAIAGGTDTQYF
>TRBJ1-2|TRBV29-1
CSVAQGMGSNYGYTF
>TRBJ1-5|TRBV7-9
CASSARAREGVNQPQHF
>TRBJ2-7|TRBV15
CATSRELAVSYEQYF
>TRBJ2-7|TRBV19
CASSPGHLSYEQYF
>TRBJ2-1|TRBV11-2
CASSFTGAEQFF
>TRBJ1-5|TRBV2
CASRDSDQPQHF
>TRBJ1-2|TRBV29-1
CSVKLTGGSLGGYTF
>TRBJ2-5|TRBV4-1
CASSQTSGGAQTQYF